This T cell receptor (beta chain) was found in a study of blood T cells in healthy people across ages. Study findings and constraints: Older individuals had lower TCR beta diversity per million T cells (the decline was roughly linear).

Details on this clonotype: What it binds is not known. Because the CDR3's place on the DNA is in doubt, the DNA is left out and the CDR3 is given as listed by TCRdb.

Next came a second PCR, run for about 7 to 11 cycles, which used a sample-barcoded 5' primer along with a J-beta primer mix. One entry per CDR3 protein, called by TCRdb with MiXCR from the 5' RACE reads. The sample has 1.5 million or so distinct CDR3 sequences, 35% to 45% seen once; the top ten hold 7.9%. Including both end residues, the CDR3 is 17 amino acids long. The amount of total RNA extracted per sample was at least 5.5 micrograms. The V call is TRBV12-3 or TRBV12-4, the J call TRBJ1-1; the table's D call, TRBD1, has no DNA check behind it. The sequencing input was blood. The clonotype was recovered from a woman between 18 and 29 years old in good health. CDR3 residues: CASSLGTFGPGSTEAFF.